The clone carrying this T cell receptor (beta chain) was counted at least ten times. Its antigen is unidentified. These data are taken from a study of T cells in Graves' hyperthyroidism and ophthalmopathy. Study-wide findings and caveats: Expanded thyroid clonotypes (above 0.001) were mostly also found in blood.

If no ophthalmopathy progression occurred within 18 months, Graves' hyperthyroidism was stable. Patients were excluded because of uncontrolled infection, other autoimmune disease, pregnancy or lactation. Together with thyroid ultrasound, orbital computed tomography, serum thyroxine and TRAb, clinical symptoms were used for diagnoses. Amplification of TCR beta CDR3 regions used RNA as the template. First-round RT-PCR targeting the TCR CDR3 was performed with the HTBI primer set. TCRdb itself ran the multiplex PCR reads through MiXCR, one entry per CDR3 protein. The table records 650,000 to 750,000 distinct CDR3 sequences, 11% to 15% of them present only once. The germline V gene encodes CDR1 MDHEN and CDR2 SYDVKM. The CDR3 loop spans 15 amino acids. Between the trimmed V and J ends, which lost 2 bases and 0 bases, there was a span of 8 bases.

This clonotype originated in a woman aged 18-29 years with Graves' hyperthyroidism. The chain joins TRBV28 to TRBJ2-1; D is uncertain. Sequencing used blood. Here the CDR3 reads CASSLSSSSYNEQFF. The CDR3 DNA follows: TGTGCCAGCAGTTTAAGCAGTAGCTCCTACAATGAGCAGTTCTTC.